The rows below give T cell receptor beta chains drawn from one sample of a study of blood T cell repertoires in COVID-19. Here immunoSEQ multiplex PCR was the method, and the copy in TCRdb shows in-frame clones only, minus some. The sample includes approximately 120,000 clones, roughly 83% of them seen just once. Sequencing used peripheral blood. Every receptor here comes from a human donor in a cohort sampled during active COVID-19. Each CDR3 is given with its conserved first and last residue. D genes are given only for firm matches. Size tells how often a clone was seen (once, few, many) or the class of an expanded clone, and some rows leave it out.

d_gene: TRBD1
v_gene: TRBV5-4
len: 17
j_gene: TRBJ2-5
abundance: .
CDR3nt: TGTGCCAGCAGCCTTTTAGGGCTGGGACAGATACAAGAGACCCAGTACTTC
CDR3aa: CASSLLGLGQIQETQYF

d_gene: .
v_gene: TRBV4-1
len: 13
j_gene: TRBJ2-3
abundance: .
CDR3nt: TGCGCCAGCAGCATACTAGGAACAGATACGCAGTATTTT
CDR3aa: CASSILGTDTQYF

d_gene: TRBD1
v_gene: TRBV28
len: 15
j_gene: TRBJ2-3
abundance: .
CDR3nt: TGTGCCAGCAGATACGACAGGGTGGGCACAGATACGCAGTATTTT
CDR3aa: CASRYDRVGTDTQYF

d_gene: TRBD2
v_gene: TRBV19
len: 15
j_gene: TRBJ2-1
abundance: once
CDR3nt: TGTGCCAGTAGTATGATGGCTAGCGGCTACAATGAGCAGTTCTTC
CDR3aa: CASSMMASGYNEQFF

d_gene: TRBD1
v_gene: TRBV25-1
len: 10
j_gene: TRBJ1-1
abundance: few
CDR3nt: TGTGCCAGCATGGGACAGAAAGCTTTCTTT
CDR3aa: CASMGQKAFF

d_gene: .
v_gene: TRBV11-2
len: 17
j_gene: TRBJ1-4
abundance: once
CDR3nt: TGTGCCAGCAGCTTAGAGGAGGTTGAGGACGGAAGTGAAAAACTGTTTTTT
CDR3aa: CASSLEEVEDGSEKLFF

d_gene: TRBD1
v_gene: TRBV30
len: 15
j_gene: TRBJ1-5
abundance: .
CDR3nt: TGTGCCTGGGACTCCGGGACAGGGCTGAATCAGCCCCAGCATTTT
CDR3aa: CAWDSGTGLNQPQHF

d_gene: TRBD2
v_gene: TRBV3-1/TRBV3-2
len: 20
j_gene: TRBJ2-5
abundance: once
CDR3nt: TGTGCCAGCAGCCAAGGTCCAGCTAGCGGGAGGGCATCGTACCAAGAGACCCAGTACTTC
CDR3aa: CASSQGPASGRASYQETQYF

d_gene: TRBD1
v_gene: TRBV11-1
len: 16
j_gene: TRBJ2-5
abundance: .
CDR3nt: TGTGCCAGCAGCCCTCGTCCCGGACAGGGAAAAGAGACCCAGTACTTC
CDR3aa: CASSPRPGQGKETQYF

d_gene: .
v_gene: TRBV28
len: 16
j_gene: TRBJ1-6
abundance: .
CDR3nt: TGTGCCAGCAACTTCCTGAGGGAAACCTATAATTCACCCCTCCACTTT
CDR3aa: CASNFLRETYNSPLHF

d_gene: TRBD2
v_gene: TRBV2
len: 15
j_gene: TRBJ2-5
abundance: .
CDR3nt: TGTGCCAGCTCAGGGGGTACTAGCGGGAGGGGGACCCAGTACTTC
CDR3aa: CASSGGTSGRGTQYF

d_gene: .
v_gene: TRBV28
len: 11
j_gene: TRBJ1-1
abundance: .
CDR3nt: TGTGCCAGCGGGAGGAACACTGAAGCTTTCTTT
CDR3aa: CASGRNTEAFF

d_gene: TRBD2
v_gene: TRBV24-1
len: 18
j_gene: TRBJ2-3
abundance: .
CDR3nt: TGTGCCACCAGTGATTGGCGACTAGCGGGAGGGTCCACAGATACGCAGTATTTT
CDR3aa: CATSDWRLAGGSTDTQYF

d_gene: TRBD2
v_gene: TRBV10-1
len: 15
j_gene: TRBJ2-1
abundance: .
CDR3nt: TGCGCCAGCAGCCAGCCGGGTGCGGGAGAGAATGAGCAGTTCTTC
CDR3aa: CASSQPGAGENEQFF

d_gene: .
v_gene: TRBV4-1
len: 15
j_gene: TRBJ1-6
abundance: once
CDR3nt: TGCGCCAGCAGCCAAAAACTCTCCTATAATTCACCCCTCCACTTT
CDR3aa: CASSQKLSYNSPLHF

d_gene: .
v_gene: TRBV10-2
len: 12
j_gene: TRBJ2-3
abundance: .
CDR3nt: TGCGCCTCTAAGACTAGCACAGATACGCAGTATTTT
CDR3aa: CASKTSTDTQYF

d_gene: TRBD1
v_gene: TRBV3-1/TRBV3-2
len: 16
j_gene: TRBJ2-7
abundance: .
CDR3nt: TGTGCCAGCAGCCAAATTGGGACAGGGAGAGTCCACGAGCAGTACTTC
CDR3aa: CASSQIGTGRVHEQYF

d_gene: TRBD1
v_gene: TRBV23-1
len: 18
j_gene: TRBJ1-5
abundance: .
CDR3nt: TGCGCCAGCAGTCAATCGCCTGACAGGGTCTATAGCAATCAGCCCCAGCATTTT
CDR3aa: CASSQSPDRVYSNQPQHF

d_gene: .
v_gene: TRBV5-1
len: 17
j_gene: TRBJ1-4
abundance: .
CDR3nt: TGCGCCAGCAGCCTAGGACCCACAGGTGCAACTAATGAAAAACTGTTTTTT
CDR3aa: CASSLGPTGATNEKLFF

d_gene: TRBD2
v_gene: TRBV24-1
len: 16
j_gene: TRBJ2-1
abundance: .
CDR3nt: TGTGCCACCAGTGACACAACTAGCGGGAGGGGTGATGAGCAGTTCTTC
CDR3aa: CATSDTTSGRGDEQFF

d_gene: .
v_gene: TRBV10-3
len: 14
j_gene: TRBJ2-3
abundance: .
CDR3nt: TGTGCCATCAGTGGGGCAGCTAGCACAGATACGCAGTATTTT
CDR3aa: CAISGAASTDTQYF

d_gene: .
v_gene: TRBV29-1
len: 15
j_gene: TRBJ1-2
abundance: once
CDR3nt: TGCAGCGTTGCAGCCAGGGCCAAGACTAACTATGGCTACACCTTC
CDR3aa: CSVAARAKTNYGYTF

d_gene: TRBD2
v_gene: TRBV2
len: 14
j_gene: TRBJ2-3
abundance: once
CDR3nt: TGTGCCAGCAGTGAACCGCGGGAGGGTGATACGCAGTATTTT
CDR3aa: CASSEPREGDTQYF

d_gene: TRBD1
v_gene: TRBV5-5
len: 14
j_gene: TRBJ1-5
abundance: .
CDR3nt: TGTGCCAGCAGTAAGACAGGGGGTGGTGAAGCCCAGCATTTT
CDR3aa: CASSKTGGGEAQHF

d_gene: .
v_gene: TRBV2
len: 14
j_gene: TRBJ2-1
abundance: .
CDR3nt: TGTGCCAGCAGGGTAACCAGCTCCTACAATGAGCAGTTCTTC
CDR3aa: CASRVTSSYNEQFF

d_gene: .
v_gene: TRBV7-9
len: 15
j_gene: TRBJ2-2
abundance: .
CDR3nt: TGTGCCAGCAGCCTAATTAGCGGAGCAGCCGGGGAGCTGTTTTTT
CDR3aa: CASSLISGAAGELFF

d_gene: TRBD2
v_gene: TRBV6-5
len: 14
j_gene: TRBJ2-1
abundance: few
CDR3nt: TGTGCCAGCAGTAAGGCGGGAGGTTACAATGAGCAGTTCTTC
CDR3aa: CASSKAGGYNEQFF

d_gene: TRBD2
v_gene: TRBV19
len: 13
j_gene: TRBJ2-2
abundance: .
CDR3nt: TGTGCAGTATCGCGGGAGGGTGCCGGGGAGCTGTTTTTT
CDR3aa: CAVSREGAGELFF

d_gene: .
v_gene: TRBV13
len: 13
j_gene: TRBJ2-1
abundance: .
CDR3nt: TGTGCCAGCAGTTTCGGGACGGAGGGAGGTTGGTTCTTC
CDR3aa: CASSFGTEGGWFF

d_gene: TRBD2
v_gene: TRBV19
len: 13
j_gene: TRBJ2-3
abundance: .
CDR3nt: TGTGCCAGCCGGGGGGGGGCCACAGATACGCAGTATTTT
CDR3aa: CASRGGATDTQYF